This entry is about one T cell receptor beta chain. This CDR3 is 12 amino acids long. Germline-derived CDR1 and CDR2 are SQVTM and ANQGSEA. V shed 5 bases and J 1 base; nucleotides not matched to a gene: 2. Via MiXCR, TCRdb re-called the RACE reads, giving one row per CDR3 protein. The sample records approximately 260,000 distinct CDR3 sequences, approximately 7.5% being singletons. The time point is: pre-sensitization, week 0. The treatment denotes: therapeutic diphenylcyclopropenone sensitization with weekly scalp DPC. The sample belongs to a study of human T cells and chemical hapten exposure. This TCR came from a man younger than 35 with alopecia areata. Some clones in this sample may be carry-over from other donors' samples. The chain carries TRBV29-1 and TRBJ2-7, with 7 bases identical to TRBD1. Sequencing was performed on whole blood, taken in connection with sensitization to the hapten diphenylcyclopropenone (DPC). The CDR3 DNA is TGCAGCGTTATGGGACAGTCCTACGAGCAGTACTTC. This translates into CSVMGQSYEQYF.